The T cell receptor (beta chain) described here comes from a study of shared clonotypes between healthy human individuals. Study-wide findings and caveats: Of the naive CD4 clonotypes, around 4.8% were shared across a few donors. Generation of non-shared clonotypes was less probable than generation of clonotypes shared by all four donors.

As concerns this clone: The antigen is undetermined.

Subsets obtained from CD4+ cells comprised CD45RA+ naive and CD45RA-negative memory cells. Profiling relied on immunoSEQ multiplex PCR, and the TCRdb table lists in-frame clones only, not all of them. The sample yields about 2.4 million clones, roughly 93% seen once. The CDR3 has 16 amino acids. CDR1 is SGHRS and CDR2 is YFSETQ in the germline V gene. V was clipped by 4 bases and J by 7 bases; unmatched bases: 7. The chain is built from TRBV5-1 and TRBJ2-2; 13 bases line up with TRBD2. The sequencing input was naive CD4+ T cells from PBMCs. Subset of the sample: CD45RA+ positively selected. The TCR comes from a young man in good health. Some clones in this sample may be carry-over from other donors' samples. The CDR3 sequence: CASSHGLAGEYGELFF. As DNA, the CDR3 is TGCGCCAGCAGCCATGGACTAGCGGGAGAATACGGGGAGCTGTTTTTT.